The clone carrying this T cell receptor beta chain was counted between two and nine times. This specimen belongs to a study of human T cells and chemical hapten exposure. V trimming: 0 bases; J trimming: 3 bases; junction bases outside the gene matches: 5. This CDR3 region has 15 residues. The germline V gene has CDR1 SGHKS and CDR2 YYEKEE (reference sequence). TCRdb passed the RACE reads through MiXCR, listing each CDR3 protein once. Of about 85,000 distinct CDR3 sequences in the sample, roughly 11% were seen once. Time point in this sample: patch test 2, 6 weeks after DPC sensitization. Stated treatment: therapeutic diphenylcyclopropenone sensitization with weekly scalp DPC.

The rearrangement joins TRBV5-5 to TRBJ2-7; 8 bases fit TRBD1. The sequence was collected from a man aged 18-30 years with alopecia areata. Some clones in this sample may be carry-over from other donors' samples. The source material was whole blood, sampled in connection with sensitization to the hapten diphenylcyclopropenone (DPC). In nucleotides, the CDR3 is TGTGCCAGCAGCTTGGCCGGGACAGGACTCTACGAGCAGTACGTC. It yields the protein CASSLAGTGLYEQYV.